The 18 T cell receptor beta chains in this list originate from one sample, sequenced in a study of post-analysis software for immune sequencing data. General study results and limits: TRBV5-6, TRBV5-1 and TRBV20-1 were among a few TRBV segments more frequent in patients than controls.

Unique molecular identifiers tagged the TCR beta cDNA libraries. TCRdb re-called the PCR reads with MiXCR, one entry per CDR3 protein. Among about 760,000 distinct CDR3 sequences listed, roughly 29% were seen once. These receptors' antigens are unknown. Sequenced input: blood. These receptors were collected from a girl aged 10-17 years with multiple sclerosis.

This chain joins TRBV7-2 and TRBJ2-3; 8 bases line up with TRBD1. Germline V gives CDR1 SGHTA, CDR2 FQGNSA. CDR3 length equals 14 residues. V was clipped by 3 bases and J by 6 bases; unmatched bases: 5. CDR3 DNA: TGTGCCAGCAGCTTGCACAGGGGGAGGGATACGCAGTATTTT. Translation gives CASSLHRGRDTQYF.

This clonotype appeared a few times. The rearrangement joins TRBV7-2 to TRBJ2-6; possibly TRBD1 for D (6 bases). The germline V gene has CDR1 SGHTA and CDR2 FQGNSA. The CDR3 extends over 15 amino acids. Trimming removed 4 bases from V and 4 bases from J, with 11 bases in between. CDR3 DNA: TGTGCCAGCAGCTCCCGACAGGCCGGGGCCAACGTCCTGACTTTC. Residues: CASSSRQAGANVLTF.

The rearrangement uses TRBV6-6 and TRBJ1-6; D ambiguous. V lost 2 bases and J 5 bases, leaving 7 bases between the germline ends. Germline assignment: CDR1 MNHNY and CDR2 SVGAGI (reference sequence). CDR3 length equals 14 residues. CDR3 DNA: TGTGCCAGCAGTTACGGACTCAATAATTCACCCCTCCACTTT. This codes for CASSYGLNNSPLHF.

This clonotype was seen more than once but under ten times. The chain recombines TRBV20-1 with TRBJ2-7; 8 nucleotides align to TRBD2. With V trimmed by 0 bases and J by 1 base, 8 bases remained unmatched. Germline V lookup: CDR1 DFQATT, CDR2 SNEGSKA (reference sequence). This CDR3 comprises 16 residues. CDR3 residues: CSARDPRTGGSYEQYF. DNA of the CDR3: TGCAGTGCTAGAGATCCCAGGACGGGGGGGTCCTACGAGCAGTACTTC.

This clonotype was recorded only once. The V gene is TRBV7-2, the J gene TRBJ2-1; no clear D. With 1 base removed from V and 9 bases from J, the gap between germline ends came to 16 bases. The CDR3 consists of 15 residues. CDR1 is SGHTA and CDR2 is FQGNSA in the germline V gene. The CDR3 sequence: CASSLGFPVIGEQFF. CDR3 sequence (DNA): TGTGCCAGCAGCTTAGGGTTTCCAGTGATAGGTGAGCAGTTCTTC.

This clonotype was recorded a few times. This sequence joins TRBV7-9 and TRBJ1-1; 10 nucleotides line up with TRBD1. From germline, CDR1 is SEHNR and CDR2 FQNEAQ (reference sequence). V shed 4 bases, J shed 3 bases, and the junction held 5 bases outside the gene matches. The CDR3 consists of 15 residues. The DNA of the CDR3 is TGTGCCAGCAGCTACCCGGGACAGGGGTACACTGAAGCTTTCTTT. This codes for CASSYPGQGYTEAFF.

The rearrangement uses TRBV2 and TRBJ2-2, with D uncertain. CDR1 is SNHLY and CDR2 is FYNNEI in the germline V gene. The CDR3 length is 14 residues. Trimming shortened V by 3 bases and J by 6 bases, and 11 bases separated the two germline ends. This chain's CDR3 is CASSEARSAGELFF. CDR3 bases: TGTGCCAGCAGTGAGGCTAGGTCGGCCGGGGAGCTGTTTTTT.

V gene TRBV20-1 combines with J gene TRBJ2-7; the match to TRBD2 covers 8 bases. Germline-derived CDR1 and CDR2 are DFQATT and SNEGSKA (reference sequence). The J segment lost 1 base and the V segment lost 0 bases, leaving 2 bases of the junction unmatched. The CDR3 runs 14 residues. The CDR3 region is CSARDTGGSYEQYF. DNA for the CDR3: TGCAGTGCTAGAGATACGGGAGGGTCCTACGAGCAGTACTTC.

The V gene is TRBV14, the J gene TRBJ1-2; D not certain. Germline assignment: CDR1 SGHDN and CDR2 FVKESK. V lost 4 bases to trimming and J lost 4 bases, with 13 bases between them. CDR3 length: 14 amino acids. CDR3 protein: CASSPASRLYGYTF. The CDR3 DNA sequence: TGTGCCAGCAGCCCAGCGAGCCGGCTCTATGGCTACACCTTC. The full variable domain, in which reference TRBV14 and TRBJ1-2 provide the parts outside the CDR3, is EAGVTQFPSHSVIEKGQTVTLRCDPISGHDNLYWYRRVMGKEIKFLLHFVKESKQDESGMPNNRFLAERTGGTYSTLKVQPAELEDSGVYFCASSPASRLYGYTFGSGTRLTVV.

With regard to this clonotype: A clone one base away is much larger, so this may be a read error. CDR3 amino acids: CSADPRGADTQYF. The CDR3 nucleotides are TGCAGTGCCGACCCGAGGGGCGCTGATACGCAGTATTTT. V and J are TRBV20-1 and TRBJ2-3; tentatively, D is TRBD1 or TRBD2 (5 bases each). CDR1 DFQATT and CDR2 SNEGSKA come from the germline V gene (reference sequence). The V gene lost 6 bases and the J gene lost 6 bases, with 16 bases spanning the gap. The CDR3 consists of 13 residues.

The CDR3 nucleotides are TGTGCCAGCAGGGGACCGGACAGGAACTATGGCTACACCTTC. This gives the protein CASRGPDRNYGYTF. The chain has TRBV25-1 and TRBJ1-2; TRBD1 aligns across 7 bases. Germline loops: CDR1 MGHDK, CDR2 SYGVNS. The CDR3 is made up of 14 amino acids. The J segment lost 2 bases and the V segment lost 6 bases, leaving 6 bases of the junction unmatched.

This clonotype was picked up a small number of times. The CDR3 sequence: CASSSRTSGGALETQYF. CDR3 sequence (DNA): TGTGCCAGCAGTTCAAGGACTAGCGGGGGGGCTTTGGAGACCCAGTACTTC. The J gene is TRBJ2-5, the V gene TRBV28, with 15 bases lining up with TRBD2. Germline V gene lookup returns CDR1 MDHEN and CDR2 SYDVKM. Germline trimming cut 4 bases from V and 5 bases from J; bases unmatched to any gene: 8. CDR3 length: 17 amino acids.

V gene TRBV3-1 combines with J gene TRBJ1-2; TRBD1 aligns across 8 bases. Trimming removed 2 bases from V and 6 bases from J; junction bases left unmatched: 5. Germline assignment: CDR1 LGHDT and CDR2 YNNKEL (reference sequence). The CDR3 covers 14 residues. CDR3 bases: TGTGCCAGCAGCCAACGGTCCAGGGGGCATGGCTACACCTTC. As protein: CASSQRSRGHGYTF.

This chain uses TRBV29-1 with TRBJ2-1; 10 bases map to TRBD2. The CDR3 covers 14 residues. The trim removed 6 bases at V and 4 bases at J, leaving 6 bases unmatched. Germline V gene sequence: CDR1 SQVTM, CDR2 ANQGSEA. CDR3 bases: TGCAGCGTACCCTCACTAGCGGGGTACAATGAGCAGTTCTTC. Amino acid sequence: CSVPSLAGYNEQFF.

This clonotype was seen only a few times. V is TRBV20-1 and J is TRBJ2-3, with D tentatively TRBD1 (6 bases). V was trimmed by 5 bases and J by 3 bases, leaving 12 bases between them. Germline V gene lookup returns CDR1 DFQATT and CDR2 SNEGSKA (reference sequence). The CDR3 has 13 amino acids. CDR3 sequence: CSACGQTTDTQYF. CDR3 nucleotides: TGCAGTGCTTGCGGACAGACAACAGATACGCAGTATTTT.

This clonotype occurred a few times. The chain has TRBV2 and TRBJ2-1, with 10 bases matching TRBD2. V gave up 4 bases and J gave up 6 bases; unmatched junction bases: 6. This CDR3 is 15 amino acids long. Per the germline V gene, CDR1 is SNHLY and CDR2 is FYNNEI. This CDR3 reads CASSASGRGSNEQFF. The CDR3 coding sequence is TGTGCCAGCAGTGCTAGCGGGAGAGGGAGCAATGAGCAGTTCTTC.

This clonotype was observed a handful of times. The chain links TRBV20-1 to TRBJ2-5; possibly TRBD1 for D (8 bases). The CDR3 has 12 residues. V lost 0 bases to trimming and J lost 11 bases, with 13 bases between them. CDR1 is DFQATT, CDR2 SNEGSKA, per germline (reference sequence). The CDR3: CSAREQGGEQYF. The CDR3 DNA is TGCAGTGCTAGAGAACAGGGGGGGGAGCAGTACTTC.

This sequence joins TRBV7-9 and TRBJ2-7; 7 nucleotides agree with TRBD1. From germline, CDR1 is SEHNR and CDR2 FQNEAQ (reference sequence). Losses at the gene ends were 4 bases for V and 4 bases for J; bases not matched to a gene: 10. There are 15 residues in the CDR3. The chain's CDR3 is CASSSAGTVAYEQYF. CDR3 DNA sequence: TGTGCCAGCAGCTCCGCCGGGACAGTCGCGTACGAGCAGTACTTC.